The 19 T cell receptor beta chains given below trace back to one sample, sequenced in a study of immune cell composition in non-small cell lung cancer. Here immunoSEQ multiplex PCR was the method, and the copy in TCRdb shows in-frame clones only, minus some. The repertoire consists of about 11,000 clones, with around 62% occurring once and the leading ten covering under 20%. What was sequenced was lung tumor tissue. The receptor source for this set is a human donor with non-small cell lung cancer.

The V and J genes are TRBV14 and TRBJ2-1; 13 nucleotides match TRBD2. Trimming cost V 2 bases and J 4 bases; bases outside gene matches: 5. Per the germline V gene, CDR1 is SGHDN and CDR2 is FVKESK. CDR3 length: 17 amino acids. The CDR3 is CASSQRGLAGVYNEQFF. In DNA form, the CDR3 reads TGTGCCAGCAGCCAACGAGGACTAGCGGGAGTGTACAATGAGCAGTTCTTC.

This clone was detected only once. The chain recombines TRBV4-3 with TRBJ1-4; TRBD1 aligns across 7 bases. Germline CDR1 LGHNA, CDR2 YSLEER. The CDR3 is 16 residues long. The J segment lost 4 bases and the V segment lost 0 bases, leaving 5 bases of the junction unmatched. This CDR3 reads CASSQDSGQINEKLFF. Written as DNA, the CDR3 is TGCGCCAGCAGCCAAGATTCGGGACAGATTAATGAAAAACTGTTTTTT.

V and J are TRBV4-3 and TRBJ2-1; D remains ambiguous. CDR1 and CDR2 (germline): LGHNA, YSLEER. This CDR3 contains 14 residues. V was trimmed by 1 base and J by 5 bases, leaving 9 bases between them. The CDR3 coding sequence is TGCGCCAGCAGCCAAGTCGGGTCGGACAATGAGCAGTTCTTC. This codes for CASSQVGSDNEQFF.

The chain couples TRBV7-2 to TRBJ2-2; no clear D. The CDR3 has 13 residues. Trimming removed 5 bases from V and 3 bases from J, with 7 bases in between. Germline CDR1 is SGHTA and CDR2 is FQGNSA. The CDR3 is CASSRDDTGELFF. As DNA, the CDR3 is TGTGCCAGCAGCCGAGATGACACCGGGGAGCTGTTTTTT.

The chain carries TRBV5-8 and TRBJ2-1, with 7 bases identical to TRBD1. The CDR3 is 16 residues long. V shed 0 bases and J 6 bases; nucleotides not matched to a gene: 9. CDR1 SGHTS and CDR2 YDEGEE come from the germline V gene. In DNA, the CDR3 is TGTGCCAGCAGCTTGGACCCACAGGGGATGGGCAATGAGCAGTTCTTC. Encoded protein: CASSLDPQGMGNEQFF.

The rearrangement joins TRBV7-6 to TRBJ2-1; the match to TRBD1 covers 8 bases. Germline V CDR1 and CDR2: SGHVS, FNYEAQ. V dropped 2 bases and J dropped 6; count of bases not matched to a gene: 3. The CDR3 is 14 residues long. The CDR3 nucleotides read TGTGCCAGCAGCTTATTTACAGGGGGCAATGAGCAGTTCTTC. This translates into CASSLFTGGNEQFF.

The chain carries TRBV30 and TRBJ1-2, with TRBD1 matching over 7 bases. Germline lookup yields CDR1 GTSNPN and CDR2 SVGIG (reference sequence). This CDR3 is 14 amino acids long. V shed 4 bases, J shed 2 bases, and the junction held 7 bases outside the gene matches. The CDR3 here is CAWTQQGPNYGYTF. CDR3 nucleotides: TGTGCCTGGACGCAACAGGGGCCGAACTATGGCTACACCTTC.

V gene TRBV11-3 combines with J gene TRBJ2-2, with 9 bases that match TRBD1. CDR1 and CDR2 from the germline V gene are SGHNT and YENEEA. The CDR3 has 17 amino acids. After removal of 1 base from V and 6 bases from J, the junction contained 9 bases not matched to a gene. CDR3 protein: CASSLGRGTGSAGELFF. CDR3 DNA sequence: TGTGCCAGCAGCTTAGGGCGCGGGACAGGGTCGGCCGGGGAGCTGTTTTTT.

The V and J genes are TRBV7-2 and TRBJ2-3; D gene unclear. V dropped 5 bases and J dropped 0 bases, with 3 bases sitting between them. CDR3 length equals 12 residues. CDR1 is SGHTA, CDR2 FQGNSA, per germline. CDR3: CASSASTDTQYF. The CDR3 nucleotides are TGTGCCAGCAGCGCGAGCACAGATACGCAGTATTTT.

This sequence joins TRBV23-1 and TRBJ2-1; 8 nucleotides align to TRBD2. TRBV23-1 is an open reading frame whose function is uncertain. CDR3 length: 19 amino acids. With V trimmed by 2 bases and J by 8 bases, 20 bases remained unmatched. This chain's CDR3 is CASSQARLKRESLGDEQFF. CDR3 DNA sequence: TGCGCCAGCAGTCAAGCAAGGTTGAAGCGGGAGTCTTTAGGCGATGAGCAGTTCTTC.

V and J are TRBV4-1 and TRBJ2-5; TRBD2 matches at 11 bases. With 1 base clipped from V and 4 bases from J, the junction kept 2 bases outside the gene matches. The germline gives CDR1 MGHRA, CDR2 YSYEKL. The CDR3 runs to 15 residues. CDR3 protein: CASSQGLAGGETQYF. The CDR3 DNA reads TGCGCCAGCAGCCAAGGGCTAGCGGGAGGAGAGACCCAGTACTTC.

The chain links TRBV5-6 to TRBJ1-5, with TRBD1 identical over 8 bases. Per the germline V gene, CDR1 is SGHDT and CDR2 is YYEEEE. Unmatched junction bases numbered 12, after V lost 4 bases and J lost 6 bases. There are 16 residues in the CDR3. Here the CDR3 DNA reads TGTGCCAGCAGCCAGCCGACAGGGGAAGTTGGTCAGCCCCAGCATTTT. It yields the protein CASSQPTGEVGQPQHF.

This clone turned up a few times. The CDR3 coding sequence is TGTGCCTGGAGTAAGGGGCCCCAGCCCCAGCATTTT. The encoded protein is CAWSKGPQPQHF. J is TRBJ1-5 and V is TRBV30, with D tentatively TRBD1 (5 bases). The CDR3 consists of 12 residues. Trimming cost V 2 bases and J 7 bases, with 9 bases left between them. The germline V gene has CDR1 GTSNPN and CDR2 SVGIG (reference sequence).

This clone is large in the sample. The chain combines TRBV2 with TRBJ1-5; 11 nucleotides match TRBD1. V trimming: 4 bases; J trimming: 7 bases; junction bases outside the gene matches: 3. CDR3 size: 14 residues. CDR1 is SNHLY and CDR2 is FYNNEI in the germline V gene. The CDR3 spells CASSAGQGVQPQHF. CDR3 coding DNA: TGTGCCAGCAGTGCGGGACAGGGGGTCCAGCCCCAGCATTTT.

This chain connects TRBV4-3 to TRBJ1-1; tentative D call: TRBD1 (5 bases). The CDR3 extends over 15 amino acids. Trimming pared 6 bases from V and 3 bases from J, leaving 17 bases between. CDR1 and CDR2 (germline): LGHNA, YSLEER. The DNA for the CDR3 is TGCGCCAGCAGAAAAATGCCCGGAGGGGACACTGAAGCTTTCTTT. Translated, it gives CASRKMPGGDTEAFF.

The V gene is TRBV2, the J gene TRBJ2-5; 8 positions agree with TRBD2. Germline CDR1 reads SNHLY; CDR2 reads FYNNEI. There are 15 residues in the CDR3. Losses at the gene ends were 8 bases for V and 6 bases for J; bases not matched to a gene: 14. The CDR3 DNA is TGTGCCAGCGGAGGGGGGGTAGCGGGAAGCCAGACCCAGTACTTC. Protein sequence: CASGGGVAGSQTQYF.

In its sample, this clone was seen once. This chain links TRBV29-1 with TRBJ2-7; the D gene is possibly TRBD1 (7 bases). Per the germline V gene, CDR1 is SQVTM and CDR2 is ANQGSEA. The CDR3 has 14 amino acids. Deletions cut 4 bases from V and 2 bases from J, with 15 bases between. CDR3 nucleotide sequence: TGCAGCGTTGGGCGACAGGGAGGTCCCTACGAGCAGTACTTC. This sequence encodes CSVGRQGGPYEQYF.

The chain recombines TRBV28 with TRBJ1-2, with 11 bases matching TRBD1. The germline V gene encodes CDR1 MDHEN and CDR2 SYDVKM. The CDR3 covers 15 residues. Unmatched junction bases numbered 6, after V lost 3 bases and J lost 6 bases. The CDR3 DNA is TGTGCCAGCAGTTTGGGGGGACAGGGGGGGGATGGCTACACCTTC. It encodes CASSLGGQGGDGYTF.

The chain joins TRBV6-1 to TRBJ1-2; TRBD1 agrees at 12 bases. The CDR3 has 16 amino acids. Germline CDR1 and CDR2: MNHNS and SASEGT. Trimming cost V 4 bases and J 4 bases; bases outside gene matches: 7. As DNA, the CDR3 is TGTGCCAGCAGTGGGGGACAGGGGGCTTTCACCTATGGCTACACCTTC. This gives the protein CASSGGQGAFTYGYTF.